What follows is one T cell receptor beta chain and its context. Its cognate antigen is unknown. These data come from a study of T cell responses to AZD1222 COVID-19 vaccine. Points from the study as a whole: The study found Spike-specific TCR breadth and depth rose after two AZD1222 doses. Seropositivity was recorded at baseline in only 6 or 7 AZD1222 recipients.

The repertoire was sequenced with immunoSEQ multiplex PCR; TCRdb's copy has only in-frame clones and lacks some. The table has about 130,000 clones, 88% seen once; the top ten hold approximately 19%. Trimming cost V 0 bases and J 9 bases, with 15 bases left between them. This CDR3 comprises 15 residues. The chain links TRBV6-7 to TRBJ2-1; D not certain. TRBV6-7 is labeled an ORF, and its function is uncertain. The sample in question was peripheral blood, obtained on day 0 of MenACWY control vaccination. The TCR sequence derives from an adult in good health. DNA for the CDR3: TGTGCCAGCAGTTACTCGAGTCTAGAAGGCGGTGAGCAGTTCTTC. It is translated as CASSYSSLEGGEQFF.